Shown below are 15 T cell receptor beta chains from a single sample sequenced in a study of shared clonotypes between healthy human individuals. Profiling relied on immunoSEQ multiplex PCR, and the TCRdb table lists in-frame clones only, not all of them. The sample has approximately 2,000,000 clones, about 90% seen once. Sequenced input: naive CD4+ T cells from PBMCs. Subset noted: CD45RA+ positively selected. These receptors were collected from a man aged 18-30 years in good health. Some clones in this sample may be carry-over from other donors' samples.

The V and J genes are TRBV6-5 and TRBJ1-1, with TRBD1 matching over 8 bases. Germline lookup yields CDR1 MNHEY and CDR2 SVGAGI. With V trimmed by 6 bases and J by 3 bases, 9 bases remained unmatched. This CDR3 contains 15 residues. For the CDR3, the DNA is TGTGCCAGCAGAACACAGGGGGGTGTAGACACTGAAGCTTTCTTT. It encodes CASRTQGGVDTEAFF.

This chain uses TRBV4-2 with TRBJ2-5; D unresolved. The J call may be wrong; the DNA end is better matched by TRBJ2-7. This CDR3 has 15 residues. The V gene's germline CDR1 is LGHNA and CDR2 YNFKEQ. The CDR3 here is CASSQTFGSHYEQYF. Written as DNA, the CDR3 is TGTGCCAGCAGCCAGACCTTTGGCAGCCACTACGAGCAGTACTTC.

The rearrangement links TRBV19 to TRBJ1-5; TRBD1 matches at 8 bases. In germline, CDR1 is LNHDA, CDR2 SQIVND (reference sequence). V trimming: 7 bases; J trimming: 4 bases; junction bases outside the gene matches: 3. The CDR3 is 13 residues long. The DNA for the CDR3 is TGTGCCAGTACGGACAGGGCGAATCAGCCCCAGCATTTT. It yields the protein CASTDRANQPQHF.

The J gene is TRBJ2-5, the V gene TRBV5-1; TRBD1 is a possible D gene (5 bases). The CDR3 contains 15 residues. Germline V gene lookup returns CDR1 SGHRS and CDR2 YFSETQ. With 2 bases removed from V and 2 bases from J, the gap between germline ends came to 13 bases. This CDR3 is CASSLGDRAQETQYF. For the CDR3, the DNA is TGCGCCAGCAGCTTAGGTGACAGAGCACAAGAGACCCAGTACTTC.

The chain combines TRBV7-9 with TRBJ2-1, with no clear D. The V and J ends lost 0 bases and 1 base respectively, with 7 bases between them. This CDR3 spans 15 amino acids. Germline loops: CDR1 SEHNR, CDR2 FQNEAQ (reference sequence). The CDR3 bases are TGTGCCAGCAGCTTAGCACTGACGTCCTACAATGAGCAGTTCTTC. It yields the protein CASSLALTSYNEQFF.

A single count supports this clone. The DNA of the CDR3 is TGTGCCAGCAGCCCGTATAGCGGGATCGGGCACGAGCAGTACTTC. Translation gives CASSPYSGIGHEQYF. The J gene is TRBJ2-7, the V gene TRBV5-4; 8 bases line up with TRBD2. CDR1 SGHNT and CDR2 YYREEE come from the germline V gene (reference sequence). After removal of 4 bases from V and 5 bases from J, the junction contained 11 bases not matched to a gene. The CDR3 contains 15 residues.

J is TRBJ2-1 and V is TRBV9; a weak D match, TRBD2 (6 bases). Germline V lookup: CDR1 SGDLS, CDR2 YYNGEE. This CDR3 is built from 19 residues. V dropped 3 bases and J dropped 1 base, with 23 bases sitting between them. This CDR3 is CASSGRTPAEGRSYNEQFF. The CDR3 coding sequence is TGTGCCAGCAGCGGCCGTACCCCCGCAGAGGGGAGGTCCTACAATGAGCAGTTCTTC.

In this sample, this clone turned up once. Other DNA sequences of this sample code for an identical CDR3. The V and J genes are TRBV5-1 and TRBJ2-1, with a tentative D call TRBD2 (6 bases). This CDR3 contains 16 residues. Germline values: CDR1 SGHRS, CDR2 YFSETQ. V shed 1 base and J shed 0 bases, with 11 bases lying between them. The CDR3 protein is CASSLLAGSSYNEQFF. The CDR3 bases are TGCGCCAGCAGCTTGTTGGCGGGGAGCTCCTACAATGAGCAGTTCTTC.

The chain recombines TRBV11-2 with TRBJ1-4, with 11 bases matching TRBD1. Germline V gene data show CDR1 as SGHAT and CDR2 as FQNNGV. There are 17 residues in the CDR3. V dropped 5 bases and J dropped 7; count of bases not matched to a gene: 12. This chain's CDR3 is CASSSYNPGTGGEKLFF. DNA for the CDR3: TGTGCCAGCAGCAGCTACAATCCCGGGACAGGGGGTGAAAAACTGTTTTTT.

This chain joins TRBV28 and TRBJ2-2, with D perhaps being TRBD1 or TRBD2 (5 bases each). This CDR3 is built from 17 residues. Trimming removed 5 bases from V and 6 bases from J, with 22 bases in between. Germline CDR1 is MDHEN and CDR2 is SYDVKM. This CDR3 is CASSSGQGRTPAGELFF. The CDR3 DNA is TGTGCCAGCAGTAGCGGACAAGGAAGGACCCCCGCCGGGGAGCTGTTTTTT.

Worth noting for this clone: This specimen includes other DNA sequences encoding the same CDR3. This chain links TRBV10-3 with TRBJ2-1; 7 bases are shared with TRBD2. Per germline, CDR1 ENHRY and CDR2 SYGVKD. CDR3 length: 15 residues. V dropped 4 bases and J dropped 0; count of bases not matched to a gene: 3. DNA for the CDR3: TGTGCCATCAGTGTTCGCGGGAGCTCCTACAATGAGCAGTTCTTC. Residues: CAISVRGSSYNEQFF.

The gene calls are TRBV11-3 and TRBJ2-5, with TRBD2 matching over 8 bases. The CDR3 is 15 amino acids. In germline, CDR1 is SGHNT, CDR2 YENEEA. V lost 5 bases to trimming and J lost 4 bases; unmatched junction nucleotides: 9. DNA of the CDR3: TGTGCCAGCAGCCCGGGGGGGGGCCGGGGAGAGACCCAGTACTTC. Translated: CASSPGGGRGETQYF.

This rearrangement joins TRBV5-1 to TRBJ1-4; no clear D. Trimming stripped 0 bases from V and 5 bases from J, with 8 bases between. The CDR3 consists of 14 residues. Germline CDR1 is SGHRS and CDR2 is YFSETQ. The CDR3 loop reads CASSLGLDNEKLFF. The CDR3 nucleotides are TGCGCCAGCAGCTTGGGACTAGACAATGAAAAACTGTTTTTT.

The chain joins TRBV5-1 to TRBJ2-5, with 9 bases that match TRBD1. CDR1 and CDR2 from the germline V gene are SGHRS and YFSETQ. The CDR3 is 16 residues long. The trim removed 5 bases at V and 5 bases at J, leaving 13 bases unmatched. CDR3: CASSYTPGQGGETQYF. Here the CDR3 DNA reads TGCGCCAGCAGTTATACCCCGGGACAGGGAGGCGAGACCCAGTACTTC.

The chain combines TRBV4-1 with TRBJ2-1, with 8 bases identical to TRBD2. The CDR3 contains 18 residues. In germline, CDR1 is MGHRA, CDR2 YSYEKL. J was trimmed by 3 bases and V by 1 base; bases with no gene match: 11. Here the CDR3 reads CASSQGMASGSRYNEQFF. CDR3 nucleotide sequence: TGCGCCAGCAGCCAAGGGATGGCTAGCGGGTCCCGCTACAATGAGCAGTTCTTC.